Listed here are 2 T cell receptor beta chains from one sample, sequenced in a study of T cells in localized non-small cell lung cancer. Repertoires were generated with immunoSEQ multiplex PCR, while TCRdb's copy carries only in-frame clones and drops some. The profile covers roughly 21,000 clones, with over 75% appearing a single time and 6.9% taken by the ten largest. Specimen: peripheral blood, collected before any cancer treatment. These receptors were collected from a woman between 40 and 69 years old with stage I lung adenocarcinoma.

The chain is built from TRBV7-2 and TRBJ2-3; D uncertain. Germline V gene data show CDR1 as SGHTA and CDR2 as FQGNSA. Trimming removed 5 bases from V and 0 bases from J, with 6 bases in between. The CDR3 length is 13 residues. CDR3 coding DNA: TGTGCCAGCAGCCGTGCTAGCACAGATACGCAGTATTTT. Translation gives CASSRASTDTQYF.

The CDR3 loop reads CASNNPGQGVYEQYF. CDR3 nucleotides: TGCGCCAGCAATAATCCGGGACAGGGGGTCTACGAGCAGTACTTC. The chain carries TRBV10-1 and TRBJ2-7; 11 bases match TRBD1. This CDR3 region has 15 residues. V was clipped by 7 bases and J by 3 bases; unmatched bases: 8. In germline, CDR1 is WNHNN, CDR2 SYGVQD (reference sequence).